The rows below give T cell receptor beta chains drawn from one sample of a study of T cells in Graves' hyperthyroidism and ophthalmopathy. MiXCR, run by TCRdb on the multiplex PCR reads, gives a single entry per CDR3 protein. The sample has 250,000 to 400,000 distinct CDR3 sequences; roughly an eighth are singletons. Sequencing was carried out using blood. The receptor source for this set is a middle-aged woman with Graves' ophthalmopathy. Both conserved end residues are part of each CDR3. The D gene is left open where the match is weak. Size tells how often a clone was seen (once, few, many) or the class of an expanded clone, and some rows leave it out.

clone_size	v_call	j_call	d_call	cdr3_nt	cdr3_aa
many	TRBV12-3/TRBV12-4	TRBJ2-7	-	TGTGCCAGCAGTTTAGTAGCTTCCCTAGAGCAGTACTTC	CASSLVASLEQYF
many	TRBV14	TRBJ1-1	TRBD1	TGTGCCAGCAGCGTCCTAAAGGGGGCCTACACTGAAGCTTTCTTT	CASSVLKGAYTEAFF
many	TRBV5-5	TRBJ2-5	-	TGTGCCAGCACCGACCAAGAGACCCAGTACTTC	CASTDQETQYF
many	TRBV10-1	TRBJ2-3	-	TGCGCCAGCAGTGAGACGGGAAAAAGCACAGATACGCAGTATTTT	CASSETGKSTDTQYF
many	TRBV19	TRBJ2-7	TRBD1	TGTGCCAGTAGTATATCGGGACAGGGGTTCGAGCAGTACTTC	CASSISGQGFEQYF
few	TRBV10-2	TRBJ2-1	-	TGCGCCATCCAGGGTAATATGGAGAGTGAGCAGTTCTTC	CAIQGNMESEQFF
many	TRBV27	TRBJ1-2	-	TGTGCCAGCGGGGGAGGGGGGTACGGCTACACCTTC	CASGGGGYGYTF
few	TRBV19	TRBJ2-5	-	TGTGCCAGTAGTATCACCCAATGGGAGACCCAGTACTTC	CASSITQWETQYF
once	TRBV5-5	TRBJ2-1	TRBD2	TGTGCCAGCAGCTTGCCCAGCGGGGGGTATGAGCAGTTCTTC	CASSLPSGGYEQFF
many	TRBV7-2	TRBJ1-1	-	TGTGCCAGCAGCTTAGGGGGAGGAGGGGATGAAGCTTTCTTT	CASSLGGGGDEAFF
many	TRBV7-9	TRBJ1-2	TRBD1	TGTGCCAGCAGCTTACTGACAGGGTCGGGCTACACCTTC	CASSLLTGSGYTF
many	TRBV2	TRBJ2-1	TRBD1	TGTGCCAGCAGTCGGGACAGGGTTCGGGGCAATGAGCAGTTCTTC	CASSRDRVRGNEQFF
many	TRBV28	TRBJ1-2	-	TGTGCCAGCAGGAGGACAGACAACAACTATGGCTACACCTTC	CASRRTDNNYGYTF
-	TRBV6-2/TRBV6-3	TRBJ2-3	TRBD2	TGTGCCAGCAGTTACTCGGTGAGCGGGGATCGCACAGATACGCAGTATTTT	CASSYSVSGDRTDTQYF
many	TRBV5-6	TRBJ2-3	TRBD2	TGTGCCAGCAGACCTACTAGCGAAAGCACAGATACGCAGTATTTT	CASRPTSESTDTQYF
many	TRBV25-1	TRBJ2-7	-	TGTGCCAGCAGTGATCGACGGCTATCCTACGAGCAGTACTTC	CASSDRRLSYEQYF
-	TRBV9	TRBJ2-1	TRBD2	TGTGCCAGCAGCGTAGCTAGCGGGAGAACCAATGAGCAGTTCTTC	CASSVASGRTNEQFF
many	TRBV12-3/TRBV12-4	TRBJ2-2	TRBD2	TGTGCCAGCAGTTCACGACTAGCTGGGGCCGGGGAGCTGTTTTTT	CASSSRLAGAGELFF
many	TRBV29-1	TRBJ2-2	-	TGCAGCGCCCTGATGGCAAGTCGGGGGAACACCGGGGAGCTGTTTTTT	CSALMASRGNTGELFF
many	TRBV6-5	TRBJ2-1	-	TGTGCCAGCAGTTACTTAGGACGAGACAATGAGCAGTTCTTC	CASSYLGRDNEQFF
few	TRBV2	TRBJ2-2	TRBD1	TGTGCCAGCAGTGAGACAGGGGGGCCCACCGGGGAGCTGTTTTTT	CASSETGGPTGELFF
many	TRBV24-1	TRBJ2-5	-	TGTGCCACCAGTGATCCTGCTTCCGGGGGCAACGGGGGTCAAGAGACCCAGTACTTC	CATSDPASGGNGGQETQYF
many	TRBV20-1	TRBJ2-5	TRBD1	TGCAGTGCCAAGGGACAGGGTGTGGAGACCCAGTACTTC	CSAKGQGVETQYF
few	TRBV20-1	TRBJ2-5	-	TGCAGTGCTTCGACTGGAAAGACCCAGTACTTC	CSASTGKTQYF
many	TRBV24-1	TRBJ2-3	TRBD1	TGTGCCACCAGTGTTCCGAGGACAGGTTTGCCAGATACGCAGTATTTT	CATSVPRTGLPDTQYF
few	TRBV5-4	TRBJ1-1	TRBD1	TGTGCCAGCAGCTTGAGGGACAGGGGGCGCATGGAAGCTTTCTTT	CASSLRDRGRMEAFF
-	TRBV5-4	TRBJ2-5	TRBD1	TGTGCCAGCAGTAGGAGACAGGGAGAGACCCAGTACTTC	CASSRRQGETQYF
many	TRBV3-1	TRBJ2-7	TRBD2	TGTGCCAGCAGCCCCCGACTTAGCGGGAGGGGGAGCTTAACTACCTACGAGCAGTACTTC	CASSPRLSGRGSLTTYEQYF
many	TRBV27	TRBJ1-2	TRBD1	TGTGCCAGCAGTTCCCGGGACAGGGTGAATGGCTACACCTTC	CASSSRDRVNGYTF
-	TRBV12-3/TRBV12-4	TRBJ2-7	TRBD2	TGTGCCAGCAGCCCCAAGCGGGGGAGCGAGCAGTACTTC	CASSPKRGSEQYF
many	TRBV12-3/TRBV12-4	TRBJ1-2	TRBD1	TGTGCCAGCAGCATACAGGGGGAGGTTGGCTACACCTTC	CASSIQGEVGYTF
-	TRBV5-6	TRBJ1-4	-	TGTGCCAGCAGCTTAAGGGCGGTTAATGAAAAACTGTTTTTT	CASSLRAVNEKLFF
many	TRBV7-8	TRBJ1-5	-	TGTGCCAGCAGCCGCCTTGCCGGGGGGCAGCCCCAGCATTTT	CASSRLAGGQPQHF